This T cell receptor beta chain was sequenced for a study of blood T cell repertoires in COVID-19. TCRdb's copy holds only in-frame clones and misses some; the assay was immunoSEQ multiplex PCR. Of over 50,000 clones in the sample, under 90% were seen once. Germline values: CDR1 SGDLS, CDR2 YYNGEE. The CDR3 length is 16 residues. With 0 bases clipped from V and 6 bases from J, the junction kept 10 bases outside the gene matches. This clone was observed a few times. The rearrangement links TRBV9 to TRBJ1-2; 8 bases map to TRBD1. The TCR originated in a human donor in a cohort sampled during active COVID-19. The sample was peripheral blood. The CDR3 DNA reads as TGTGCCAGCAGCGTAGCAGGTCCCAGGGGGCGGAATGGCTACACCTTC. Translating it yields CASSVAGPRGRNGYTF.